Following are 2 T cell receptor beta chains from one sample sequenced in a study of T cell repertoires in ileal Crohn's disease. Clones were sequenced by immunoSEQ multiplex PCR, and TCRdb holds only the in-frame ones, with some missing. Of about 11,000 clones in the sample, around 76% were seen once. Source material: ileal tissue. Receptors originate from an adult with Crohn's disease.

The J gene is TRBJ1-1, the V gene TRBV28; maybe TRBD1 (6 bases). The CDR3 covers 16 residues. Germline V gene data show CDR1 as MDHEN and CDR2 as SYDVKM. The V end lost 7 bases, the J end lost 1 base, and 19 bases lay between the germline ends. In DNA, the CDR3 is TGTGCCAGCATCCCTCCCGTGGGACAATGGAACACTGAAGCTTTCTTT. It specifies CASIPPVGQWNTEAFF.

The V gene is TRBV11-3, the J gene TRBJ2-7, with 9 bases aligning to TRBD1. Trimming cost V 0 bases and J 0 bases; bases outside gene matches: 6. Germline V lookup: CDR1 SGHNT, CDR2 YENEEA. The CDR3 sequence is 17 residues long. As DNA, the CDR3 is TGTGCCAGCAGCTTAGATCTTACAGGGGGCTTCTCCTACGAGCAGTACTTC. As protein: CASSLDLTGGFSYEQYF.